This T cell receptor (beta chain) was recovered during a study of CD8+CD57+ T cells in acquired aplastic anemia. For the study at large: Sorted CD4+ and CD8+ cells gave a mean 3.2 ug DNA, range roughly 0.2 to 27.4 ug. Broader study findings: Patients and controls were not found to differ significantly in CD8+ Simpson's diversity.

CDR3 and TCR beta VDJ profiling relied on a genomic DNA template. TCRdb passed the reads through MiXCR, listing each CDR3 protein once. The data hold around 230,000 distinct CDR3 sequences, with under 65% observed a single time. A remark on this clonotype: The antigen is not known.

V dropped 3 bases and J dropped 7; count of bases not matched to a gene: 14. There are 17 residues in the CDR3. Germline loops: CDR1 DFQATT, CDR2 SNEGSKA (reference sequence). The TCR sequence derives from a human donor in good health. Sequences were obtained from sorted CD4+, CD8+, or CD8+CD57+ T cells (not recorded which) from PBMCs. The rearrangement links TRBV20-1 to TRBJ2-7, with 14 nucleotides matching TRBD2. This CDR3 is CSASVGLAGVSGQEQYF. CDR3 coding DNA: TGCAGTGCTAGTGTGGGACTAGCGGGAGTAAGCGGTCAGGAGCAGTACTTC.